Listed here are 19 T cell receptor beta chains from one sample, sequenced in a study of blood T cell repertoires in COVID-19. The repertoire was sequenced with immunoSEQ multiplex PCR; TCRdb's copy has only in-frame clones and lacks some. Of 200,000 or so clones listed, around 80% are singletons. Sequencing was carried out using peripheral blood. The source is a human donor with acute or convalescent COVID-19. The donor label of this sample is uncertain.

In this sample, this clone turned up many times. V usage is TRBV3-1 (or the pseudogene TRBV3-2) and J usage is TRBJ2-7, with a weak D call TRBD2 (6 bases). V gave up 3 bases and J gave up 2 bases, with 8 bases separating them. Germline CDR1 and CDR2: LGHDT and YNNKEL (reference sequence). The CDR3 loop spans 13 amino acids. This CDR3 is CASSQGGAYEQYF. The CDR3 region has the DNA TGTGCCAGCAGCCAGGGCGGGGCCTACGAGCAGTACTTC.

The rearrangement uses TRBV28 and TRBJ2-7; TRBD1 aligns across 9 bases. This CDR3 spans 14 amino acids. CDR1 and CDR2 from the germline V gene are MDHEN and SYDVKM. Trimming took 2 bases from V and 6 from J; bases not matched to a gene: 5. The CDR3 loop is CASSLRDRVREQYF. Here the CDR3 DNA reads TGTGCCAGCAGTTTAAGGGACAGGGTACGCGAGCAGTACTTC.

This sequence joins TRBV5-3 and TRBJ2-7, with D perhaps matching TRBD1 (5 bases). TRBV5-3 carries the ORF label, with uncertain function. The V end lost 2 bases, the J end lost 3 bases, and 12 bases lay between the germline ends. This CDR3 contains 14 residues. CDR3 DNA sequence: TGTGCCAGAAGCTTTTCAACAGGCTACTACGAGCAGTACTTC. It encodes CARSFSTGYYEQYF.

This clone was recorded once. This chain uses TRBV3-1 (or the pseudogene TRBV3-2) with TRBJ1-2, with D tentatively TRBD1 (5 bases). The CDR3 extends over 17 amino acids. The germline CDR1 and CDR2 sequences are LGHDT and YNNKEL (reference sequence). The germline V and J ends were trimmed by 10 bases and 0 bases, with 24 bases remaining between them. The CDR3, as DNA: TGTGCCACCTCGACCGGGGGGGGAATCCTTACTAACTATGGCTACACCTTC. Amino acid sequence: CATSTGGGILTNYGYTF.

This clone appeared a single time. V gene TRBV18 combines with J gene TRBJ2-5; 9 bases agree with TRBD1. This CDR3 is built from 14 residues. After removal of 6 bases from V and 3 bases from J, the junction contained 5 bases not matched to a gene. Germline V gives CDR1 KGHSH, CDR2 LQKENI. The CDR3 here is CASSPGQGKETQYF. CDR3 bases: TGTGCCAGCTCGCCGGGACAGGGAAAAGAGACCCAGTACTTC.

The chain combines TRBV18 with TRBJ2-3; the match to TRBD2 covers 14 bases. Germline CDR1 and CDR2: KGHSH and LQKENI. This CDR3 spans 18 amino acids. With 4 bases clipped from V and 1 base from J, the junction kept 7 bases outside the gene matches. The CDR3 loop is CASSLRLAGGPGTDTQYF. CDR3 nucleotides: TGTGCCAGCTCACTTCGACTAGCGGGAGGGCCGGGCACAGATACGCAGTATTTT.

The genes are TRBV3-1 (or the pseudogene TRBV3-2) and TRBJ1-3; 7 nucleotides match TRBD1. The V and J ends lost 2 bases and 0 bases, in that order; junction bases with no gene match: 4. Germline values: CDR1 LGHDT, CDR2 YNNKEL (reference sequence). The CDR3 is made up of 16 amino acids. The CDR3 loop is CASSQPTGISGNTIYF. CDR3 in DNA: TGTGCCAGCAGCCAACCGACAGGGATCTCTGGAAACACCATATATTTT.

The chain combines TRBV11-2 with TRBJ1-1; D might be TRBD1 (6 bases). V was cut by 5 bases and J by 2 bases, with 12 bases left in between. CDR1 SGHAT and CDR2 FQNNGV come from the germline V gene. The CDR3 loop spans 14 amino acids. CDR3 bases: TGTGCCAGCAGCCGACAGGTTATAAACACTGAAGCTTTCTTT. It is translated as CASSRQVINTEAFF. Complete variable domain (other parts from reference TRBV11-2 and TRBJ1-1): EAGVAQSPRYKIIEKRQSVAFWCNPISGHATLYWYQQILGQGPKLLIQFQNNGVVDDSQLPKDRFSAERLKGVDSTLKIQPAKLEDSAVYLCASSRQVINTEAFFGQGTRLTVV.

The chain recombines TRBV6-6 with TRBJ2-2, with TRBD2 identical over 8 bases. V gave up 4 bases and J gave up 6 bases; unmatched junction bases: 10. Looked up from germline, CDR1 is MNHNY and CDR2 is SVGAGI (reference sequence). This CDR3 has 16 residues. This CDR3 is CASSSHSTSVSGELFF. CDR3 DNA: TGTGCCAGCAGTTCCCACTCGACTAGCGTTTCCGGGGAGCTGTTTTTT.

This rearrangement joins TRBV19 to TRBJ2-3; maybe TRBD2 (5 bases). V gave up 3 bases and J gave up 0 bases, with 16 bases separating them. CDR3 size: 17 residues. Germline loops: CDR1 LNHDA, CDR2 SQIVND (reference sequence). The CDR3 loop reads CASSILPGQRSTDTQYF. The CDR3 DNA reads TGTGCCAGTAGTATCCTCCCGGGCCAGCGGAGCACAGATACGCAGTATTTT.

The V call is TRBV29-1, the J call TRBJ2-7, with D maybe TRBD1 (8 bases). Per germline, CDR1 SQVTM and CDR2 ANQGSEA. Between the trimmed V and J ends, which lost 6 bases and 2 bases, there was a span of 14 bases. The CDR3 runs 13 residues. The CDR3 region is CSVRTGRAYEQYF. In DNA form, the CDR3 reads TGCAGCGTCCGGACAGGGAGGGCCTACGAGCAGTACTTC.

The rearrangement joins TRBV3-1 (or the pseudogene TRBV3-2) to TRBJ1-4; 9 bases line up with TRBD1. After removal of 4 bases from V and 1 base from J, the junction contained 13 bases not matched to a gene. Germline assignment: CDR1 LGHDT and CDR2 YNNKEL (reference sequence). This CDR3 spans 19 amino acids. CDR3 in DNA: TGTGCCAGCAGCCCTTGGACAGGGGAGGTATTAGGAACTAATGAAAAACTGTTTTTT. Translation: CASSPWTGEVLGTNEKLFF.

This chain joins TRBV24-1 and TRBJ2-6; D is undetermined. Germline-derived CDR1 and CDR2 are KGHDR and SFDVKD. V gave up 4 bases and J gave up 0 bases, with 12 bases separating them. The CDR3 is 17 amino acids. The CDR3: CATSDVDLPSGANVLTF. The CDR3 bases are TGTGCCACCAGTGACGTAGACTTACCCTCTGGGGCCAACGTCCTGACTTTC.

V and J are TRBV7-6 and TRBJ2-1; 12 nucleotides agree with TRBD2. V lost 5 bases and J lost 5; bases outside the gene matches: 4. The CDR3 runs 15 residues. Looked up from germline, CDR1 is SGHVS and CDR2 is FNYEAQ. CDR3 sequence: CASSLGLAGNNEQFF. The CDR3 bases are TGTGCCAGCAGCCTTGGACTAGCGGGGAACAATGAGCAGTTCTTC.

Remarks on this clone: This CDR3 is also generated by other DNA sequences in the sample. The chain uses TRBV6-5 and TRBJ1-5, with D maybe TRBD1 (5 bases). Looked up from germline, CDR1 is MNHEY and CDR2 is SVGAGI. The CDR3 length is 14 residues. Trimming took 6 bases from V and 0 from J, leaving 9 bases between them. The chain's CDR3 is CASSRDSSNQPQHF. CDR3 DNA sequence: TGTGCCAGCAGCCGCGACAGTAGCAATCAGCCCCAGCATTTT.

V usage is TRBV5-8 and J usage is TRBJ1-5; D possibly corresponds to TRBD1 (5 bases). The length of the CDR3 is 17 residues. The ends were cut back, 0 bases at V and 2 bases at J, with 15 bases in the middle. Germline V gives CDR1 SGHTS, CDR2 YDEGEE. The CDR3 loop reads CASSLDEQGKGNQPQHF. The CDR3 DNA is TGTGCCAGCAGCTTGGATGAGCAGGGAAAGGGCAATCAGCCCCAGCATTTT.

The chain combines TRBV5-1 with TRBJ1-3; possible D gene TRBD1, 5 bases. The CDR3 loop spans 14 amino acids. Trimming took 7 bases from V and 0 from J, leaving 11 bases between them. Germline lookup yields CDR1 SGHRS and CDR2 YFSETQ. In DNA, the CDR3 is TGCGCCAGCCGGGGGATAAACTCTGGAAACACCATATATTTT. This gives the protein CASRGINSGNTIYF.

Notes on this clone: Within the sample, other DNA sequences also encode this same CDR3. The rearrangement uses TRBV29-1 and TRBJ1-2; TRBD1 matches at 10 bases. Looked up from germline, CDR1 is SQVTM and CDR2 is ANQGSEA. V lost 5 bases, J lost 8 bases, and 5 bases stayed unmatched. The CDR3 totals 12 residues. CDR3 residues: CSVRTGGYGYTF. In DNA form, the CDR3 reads TGCAGCGTTCGGACAGGGGGGTACGGCTACACCTTC.

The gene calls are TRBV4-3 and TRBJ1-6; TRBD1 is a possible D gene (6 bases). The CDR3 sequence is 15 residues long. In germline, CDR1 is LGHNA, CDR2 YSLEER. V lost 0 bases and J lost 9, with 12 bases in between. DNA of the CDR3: TGCGCCAGCAGCCAAGATGCGGGGGGCCGTTCACCCCTCCACTTT. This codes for CASSQDAGGRSPLHF.